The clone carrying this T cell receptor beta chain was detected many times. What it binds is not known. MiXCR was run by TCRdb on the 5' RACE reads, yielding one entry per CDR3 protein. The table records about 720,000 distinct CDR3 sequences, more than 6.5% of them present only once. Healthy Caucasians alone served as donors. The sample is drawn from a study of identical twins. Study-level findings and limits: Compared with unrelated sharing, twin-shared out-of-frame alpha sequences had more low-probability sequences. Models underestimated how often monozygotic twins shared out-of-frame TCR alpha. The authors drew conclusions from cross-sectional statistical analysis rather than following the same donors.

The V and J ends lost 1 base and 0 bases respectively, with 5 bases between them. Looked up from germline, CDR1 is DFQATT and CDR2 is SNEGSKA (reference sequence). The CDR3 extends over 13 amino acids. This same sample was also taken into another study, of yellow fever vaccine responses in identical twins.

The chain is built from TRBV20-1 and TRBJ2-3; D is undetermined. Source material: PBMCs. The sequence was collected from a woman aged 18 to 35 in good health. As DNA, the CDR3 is TGCAGTGCTAGAGTGGTGAGCACAGATACGCAGTATTTT. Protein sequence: CSARVVSTDTQYF.